This T cell receptor beta chain was documented in a study of cytomegalovirus exposure and HLA in healthy donors (dated by TCRdb to between 2016 and 2019). For the study in its entirety: An earlier analysis of roughly 500 of the donors reported approximately 300 Gb of sequence data and more than 90 million unique TCR beta sequences from about 180 million T cells. Roughly 300 gigabases of sequencing data and approximately 91 million unique TCR sequences made up an early release that covered approximately 700 HLA-typed donors. The genetic ancestry cluster associated with self-reported Caucasian donors included about 81% of the 300 to 450 genotyped donors. The aim of the study was to test whether cataloging public T cell receptors could identify signatures of past pathogen exposure. Using immunosequencing, the study profiled T cell repertoires from about 610 subjects and related those repertoires to cytomegalovirus serostatus. In addition to the first cohort of 666 subjects, a separate validation cohort of about 120 different subjects was used. To predict cytomegalovirus infection status, the study combined high-throughput TCR immunosequencing, statistical association of individual TCRs with disease status, and machine learning. In a later analysis, previously published TCR beta repertoires from about 640 donors were re-analyzed and high-resolution HLA genotyping was added so that TCR occurrence patterns could be studied. In the later analysis, no new phenotypic data were used to find candidate immune exposures; instead, reliance was placed on TCR beta sequences and their occurrence across donors. In an earlier analysis of around 540 of the donors, high-throughput TCR beta sequencing was used to judge whether each TCR beta V gene segment behaved as functional or pseudogenic. Donor age, sex, ethnicity and CMV serostatus were compiled alongside the repertoire data. In a later genetic analysis, genome-wide SNP genotypes for about three fifths of the roughly 670 donors were used, and that subset was treated as a discovery cohort. Every discovery cohort repertoire had been produced on one sequencing platform. HLA typing covered class I and class II loci at four-digit resolution. The number of donors typed differed by locus, with about 629-630 for A, B, C, DRB1 and DQB1, around 560 for DQA1, over 600 for DPA1, and approximately 470 for DPB1. Roughly 5 DR-DQ haplotypes were handled as single units for association and clustering, since linkage in the cohort was strong. On average, around 200,000 unique TCR beta nucleotide sequences were sequenced per donor among several hundred genotyped donors of the cohort, with about 19% of those sequences being non-productive.

V is cut back by 4 bases and J by 2 bases, with 3 bases in the junction unmatched. Looking up the germline V gene yields CDR1 SGDLS and CDR2 YYNGEE. From the cysteine through the phenylalanine, the CDR3 covers 14 amino acids. This entry keeps only the CDR3 DNA: 42 bases, framed from base 1. What the authors observed across the whole study: In vitro tests confirmed that three of the cytomegalovirus-associated TCR beta chains recognize cytomegalovirus antigens. Some IMGT-functional V segments, including TRBV6-2 and TRBV6-3, could not be distinguished by the 87-base-pair reads and were therefore excluded. In a later analysis, TCR association rates were found to vary across HLA loci, with the most associated TCRs seen for DRB1 alleles and the fewest for HLA-C alleles. A further reported finding was that TCR beta sequences accurately predicted the HLA-A and HLA-B alleles for most subjects in the first cohort. According to the authors, the approach could potentially be generalized to other disease states and immunological phenotypes. Because HLA typing was missing for some donors at each locus, association tests included only the typed subset. The presence/absence analyses assumed that sequencing depth was roughly uniform across donors, and that assumption may not be true. A later analysis found that most CMV-associated TCR beta chains appeared HLA-restricted, with HLA associations seemingly driven largely by CMV exposure. A later analysis associated about 18,000 TCR beta sequences with specific HLA alleles at a false discovery rate of 0.05. When HLA alleles, especially DR and DQ, strongly co-occurred, attributing TCR associations to individual alleles was difficult. The study listed 150 to 200 TCR beta chains as associated with cytomegalovirus. Cytomegalovirus status was reported to be diagnosed by the classifier with high specificity and sensitivity in both the original and validation cohorts. For the cohort, immune exposure information was limited to CMV serostatus. A cluster of highly shared sequence variants was judged likely to be a technical artifact of the sequencing pipeline. Several of the top co-occurrence clusters appeared to be linked to parvovirus B19, influenza, CMV and Epstein-Barr virus, according to a later analysis. According to a later genetic analysis, donors in an Asian-associated ancestry cluster had fewer N-insertions in productive TCRs than the approximately 670-donor mean. V-gene and J-gene trimming of TCR beta chains was associated with a missense DCLRE1C variant in a later genetic analysis, and the association was replicated in an independent cohort. The cohort was sequenced for TCR beta chains only, and without alpha or paired-chain data the features that could be detected were limited. Some 16 rarely observed V segments, including chromosome 9 orphons, were excluded from the earlier analysis of 550 to 700 of the donors because counts were too low. Most TCR sequences were observed very rarely across donors, whereas some public TCRs were present in many individuals. Linkage disequilibrium might explain the correlated functional status among segregating V segments, but an unknown experimental factor could not be ruled out. Compared with equally common non-associated chains, HLA-associated TCR beta chains in a later analysis were more clonally expanded and had lower generation probabilities. In an earlier analysis of some 550 of the donors, most TCR beta V segments were observed in productive rearrangements about 90% or about 30% of the time, broadly matching IMGT annotations.

Libraries were prepared through the immunoSEQ multiplex PCR assay. A mixture of 60 forward primers for TCR Vbeta segments and 13 reverse primers for TCR Jbeta segments was used in the multiplex PCR. The CDR3 region of rearranged TCR beta genes was amplified from genomic DNA with a multiplex PCR assay. The amplified TCR beta libraries were sequenced on the Illumina HiSeq System as 87-base-pair reads. The source study handled its data this way. A later analysis counted about 80 million unique TCR beta chains across the roughly 700 repertoires, and about 10 million of these chains were shared by at least two donors. Raw reads were error-corrected and collapsed into unique sequences with a nearest-neighbor algorithm that merged closely related sequences to remove PCR and sequencing errors. CDR3 sequences were aligned to IMGT reference sequences to assign V, D and J gene segments. For a sequence to be retained, a match of at least six nucleotides to both a V gene segment and a J gene segment was required. Rearrangements were classified as productive when the CDR3 lacked stop codons and remained in frame with V and J, and all other rearrangements were classified as non-productive. CDR3 was defined by IMGT convention, running from the second conserved V-encoded cysteine to the conserved J-encoded phenylalanine. The earlier analysis of approximately 500 of the donors excluded sequences that lacked an unambiguous match to a single V gene segment. An earlier analysis of some 500 of the donors classified V segments as functional when productive rearrangements were above 56.7% and as segregating when the standard deviation between donors was above 5%. A statistical classification framework was built for diagnosing cytomegalovirus status from the catalog of TCR beta chain sequences. V and J gene assignment, in a later analysis, came from comparing TCR nucleotide sequences with IMGT/GENE-DB human TR gene sequences. Using the TCRdist pipeline, a later analysis assigned CDR3 sequences along with most-parsimonious VDJ recombination scenarios. In a later analysis, each TCR beta chain was defined by its CDR3 amino acid sequence together with its V-gene family, and reads without a unique V-gene family were excluded. As a way to deal with suspected cross-contamination and a sequencing artifact, a later analysis dropped 450 to 700 nucleotide sequences that were highly shared and had low generation probability. A later analysis calculated a clonal expansion index for each public chain from normalized within-repertoire ranks of inferred template counts. In a later analysis, generation probabilities were computed with a VDJ recombination model fitted to out-of-frame rearrangements, and the resulting probabilities were checked against IGoR. In a later analysis, TCR-TCR, TCR-HLA and TCR-CMV co-occurrence was scored with hypergeometric tests, and a repertoire-size bias correction was applied to TCR pairs. A later analysis estimated false discovery rates by permuting HLA or CMV assignments 20 times. In a later analysis, co-occurring TCRs were grouped using DBSCAN, with TCRdist sequence similarity added in when clustering inside HLA-allele-positive subsets. Repertoires with fewer than 30,000 or more than 120,000 public chains, plus five repertoires with anomalous nucleotide sharing, were excluded from co-occurrence clustering. TCRdb limited this immuneACCESS table to in-frame rearrangements with V and J called. A share of clones is missing; checked studies link under half to unresolved V genes, and the rest is unexplained. That table furnishes V, J and clone size, whereas the DNA furnished D and trimming. For this sample the table gives 100,000 to 150,000 clones, of which over 75% were detected only once. The biggest ten clones account for 5.5% to 7% of the sample.

The cohort was made up of 666 healthy bone marrow donors. Cohort members were all nominally healthy when sampled, although unrecorded immune exposures were likely present. The donor tested CMV seropositive and was one of the 289 seropositive cohort members. A peripheral blood sample was provided by each donor, and peripheral blood mononuclear cells were used for TCR beta sequencing. The Qiagen DNeasy Blood Extraction Kit was used to extract genomic DNA from the blood cell samples. In the case of this clone: Its binding antigen is unknown. No much larger clone exists at a distance of one base, and base qualities are not known.

Source material: PBMCs. The clonotype originates from a woman aged 40 to 50 in good health and CMV-seropositive. Recombination linked TRBV9 to TRBJ2-4; TRBD2 aligns with 7 central bases. The CDR3 protein is CASSSGNTKNIQYF. The nucleotide sequence reads as follows: TGTGCCAGCAGCAGCGGGAACACCAAAAACATTCAGTACTTC.